This record covers a single T cell receptor beta chain. This entry belongs to a study of shared clonotypes between healthy human individuals. Sequenced by immunoSEQ multiplex PCR; TCRdb stores in-frame clones only, minus some. Of over a million clones listed, around 95% are singletons. Germline V CDR1 and CDR2: SGHAT, FQNNGV. V lost 5 bases and J 1 base, leaving 11 bases between the germline ends. The CDR3 contains 14 residues. This clonotype was obtained from a man in his thirties or forties in good health. The chain employs TRBV11-2 and TRBJ2-5; D may be TRBD2 (5 bases). Sequenced input: naive CD4+ T cells sorted from blood. Described subset: CD45RA+ positively selected. The CDR3 sequence is CASSLAPSQETQYF. CDR3 DNA: TGTGCCAGCAGCCTAGCTCCCTCCCAAGAGACCCAGTACTTC.